The present entry profiles one TCR beta chain with its context. V lost 3 bases and J 2 bases, leaving 11 bases between the germline ends. Looked up from germline, CDR1 is SGHTS and CDR2 is YDEGEE. This CDR3 spans 14 amino acids. Clones were sequenced by immunoSEQ multiplex PCR, and TCRdb holds only the in-frame ones, with some missing. The table lists 2 million to 2.5 million clones, 93% of them singletons, with 0.36% in the top ten. The data stem from a study of shared clonotypes between healthy human individuals. The sequence derives from a man aged 18 to 29 in good health. Some clones in this sample may be carry-over from other donors' samples. This chain uses TRBV5-8 with TRBJ1-2, with a tentative D call TRBD1 (5 bases). Sequences were obtained from naive CD4+ T cells from PBMCs. Documented subset: CD45RA+ positively selected. In DNA, the CDR3 is TGTGCCAGCAGCTCTTGGGGGGAAAACTATGGCTACACCTTC. Protein sequence: CASSSWGENYGYTF.